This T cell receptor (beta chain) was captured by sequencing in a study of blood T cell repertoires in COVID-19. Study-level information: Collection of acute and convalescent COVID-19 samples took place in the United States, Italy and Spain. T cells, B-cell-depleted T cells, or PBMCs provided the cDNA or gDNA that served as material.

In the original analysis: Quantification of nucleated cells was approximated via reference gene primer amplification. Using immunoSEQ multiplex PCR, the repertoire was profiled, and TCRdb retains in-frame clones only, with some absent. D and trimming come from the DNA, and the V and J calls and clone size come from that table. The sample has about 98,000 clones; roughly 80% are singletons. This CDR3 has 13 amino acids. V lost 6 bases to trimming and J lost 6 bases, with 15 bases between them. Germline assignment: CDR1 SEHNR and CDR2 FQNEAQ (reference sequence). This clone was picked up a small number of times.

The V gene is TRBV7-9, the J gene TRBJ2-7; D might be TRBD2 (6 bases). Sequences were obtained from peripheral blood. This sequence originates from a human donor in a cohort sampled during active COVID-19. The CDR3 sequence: CASRREVGGEQYF. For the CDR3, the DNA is TGTGCCAGCAGACGTGAGGTCGGGGGCGAGCAGTACTTC.